This T cell receptor beta chain was sequenced in a study of cytomegalovirus exposure and HLA in healthy donors. General study points: V- and J-gene trimming in TCR beta was tied to a missense DCLRE1C variant by an analysis performed later. In a later analysis, HLA-associated beta chains showed higher expansion and lower generation probabilities than comparable chains. Immune exposure was documented only through CMV serostatus. Presence/absence analyses assumed roughly uniform sequencing depth across donors, which may not hold.

Notes on this clone: Its specificity is unknown.

Germline assignment: CDR1 ENHRY and CDR2 SYGVKD. The CDR3 contains 17 residues. The trim removed 2 bases at V and 2 bases at J, leaving 7 bases unmatched. PCR involved 60 Vbeta and 13 Jbeta primers. Sequencing was performed with immunoSEQ multiplex PCR; in TCRdb, only in-frame clones are kept and a portion is missing. This sample has some 120,000 clones, with about 80% found just once. The sequence came from a woman aged 40 to 50 in good health and CMV-seropositive. The sample was PBMCs. This chain uses TRBV10-3 with TRBJ2-5; 11 bases agree with TRBD2. Written as DNA, the CDR3 is TGTGCCATCAGTGAGGGGCTAGCGGGGGGCTTACAAGAGACCCAGTACTTC. Protein: CAISEGLAGGLQETQYF.